The 7 T cell receptor beta chains presented below share a single source sample, sequenced in a study of T cells in Graves' hyperthyroidism and ophthalmopathy. TCR beta CDR3 region amplification was performed from RNA transcripts. Using the HTBI primer set, a first-round RT-PCR was run on the TCR CDR3. Each CDR3 protein is one row after TCRdb ran MiXCR on the multiplex PCR reads. Here the sample spans hundreds of thousands of distinct CDR3 sequences, 38% being singletons. The sequencing input was blood. All receptors derive from a man aged 18 to 35 with Graves' hyperthyroidism.

This chain joins TRBV7-3 and TRBJ2-7; the D gene is possibly TRBD1 (5 bases). The length of the CDR3 is 16 residues. Per germline, CDR1 SGHTA and CDR2 FQGTGA. The V and J ends lost 5 bases and 0 bases respectively, with 17 bases between them. CDR3: CASSQRPDTSSYEQYF. CDR3 nucleotides: TGTGCCAGCAGCCAACGTCCGGACACCAGCTCCTACGAGCAGTACTTC.

The CDR3 nucleotides read TGTGCCAGCATCGGGACAACGAACACCGGGGAGCTGTTTTTT. The encoded protein is CASIGTTNTGELFF. The V gene is TRBV2, the J gene TRBJ2-2; TRBD1 might be the D (6 bases). The CDR3 loop spans 14 amino acids. Trimming took off 7 bases at V and 0 bases at J, with 9 bases between the two ends. Germline V CDR1 and CDR2: SNHLY, FYNNEI.

V is TRBV13 and J is TRBJ1-6, with 7 positions matching TRBD1. V trimming: 4 bases; J trimming: 0 bases; junction bases outside the gene matches: 6. The length of the CDR3 is 17 residues. Germline-derived CDR1 and CDR2 are PRHDT and FYEKMQ (reference sequence). CDR3 amino acids: CASSSGTASSYNSPLHF. Written as DNA, the CDR3 is TGTGCCAGCAGCTCGGGGACAGCGAGCTCCTATAATTCACCCCTCCACTTT.

The V and J genes are TRBV20-1 and TRBJ2-7; 8 nucleotides line up with TRBD2. Looked up from germline, CDR1 is DFQATT and CDR2 is SNEGSKA (reference sequence). V lost 0 bases to trimming and J lost 6 bases; unmatched junction nucleotides: 10. The CDR3 has 15 residues. This CDR3 reads CSARDLSGGGPEQYF. The DNA for the CDR3 is TGCAGTGCTAGAGATCTCTCGGGGGGGGGACCCGAGCAGTACTTC.

V is TRBV15 and J is TRBJ1-5, with no clear D. V was cut by 5 bases and J by 6 bases, with 14 bases left in between. The CDR3 is 14 amino acids. The germline V gene has CDR1 LNHNV and CDR2 YYDKDF (reference sequence). The CDR3 sequence is CATSVLGLGQPQHF. The CDR3 region has the DNA TGTGCCACCAGCGTGTTGGGGTTAGGTCAGCCCCAGCATTTT.

This clonotype was detected only a few times. The J gene is TRBJ1-1, the V gene TRBV4-2; D is undetermined. Germline V lookup: CDR1 LGHNA, CDR2 YNFKEQ. V was trimmed by 0 bases and J by 6 bases, leaving 14 bases between them. The CDR3 has 15 residues. The CDR3 DNA reads as TGTGCCAGCAGCCAAGACCTGATTATGAGCCCTGAAGCTTTCTTT. Residues: CASSQDLIMSPEAFF.

This clonotype was counted ten times or more. J is TRBJ2-7 and V is TRBV7-9; tentatively, D is TRBD1 (6 bases). Germline CDR1 reads SEHNR; CDR2 reads FQNEAQ (reference sequence). The length of the CDR3 is 12 residues. Deletions cut 2 bases from V and 7 bases from J, with 9 bases between. Here the CDR3 reads CASSLTGLEQYF. The CDR3 nucleotides are TGTGCCAGCAGCTTAACAGGGTTAGAGCAGTACTTC.